The 10 T cell receptor beta chains given below trace back to one sample, sequenced in a study of blood T cell repertoires in COVID-19. The protocol was immunoSEQ multiplex PCR, while the TCRdb copy is restricted to in-frame clones and leaves out a portion. The sample includes about 15,000 clones, around 88% of them seen just once. The source material was peripheral blood. Receptor source: a human donor with active COVID-19. The donor label of this sample is uncertain.

V is TRBV16 and J is TRBJ1-6; a weak D match, TRBD1 (5 bases). Germline V lookup: CDR1 KGHSY, CDR2 FQNENV. The CDR3 has 14 residues. Deletions cut 4 bases from V and 9 bases from J, with 13 bases between. This CDR3 reads CASSLNRPGSPLHF. In DNA, the CDR3 is TGTGCCAGCAGCCTTAACAGGCCAGGTTCACCCCTCCACTTT. The entire variable domain, with the rest obtained from reference TRBV16 and TRBJ1-6, is as follows: GEEVAQTPKHLVRGEGQKAKLYCAPIKGHSYVFWYQQVLKNEFKFLISFQNENVFDETGMPKERFSAKCLPNSPCSLEIQATKLEDSAVYFCASSLNRPGSPLHFGNGTRLTVT.

By proportion, this clone is medium-sized (0.01 to 0.1%). This sequence joins TRBV5-1 and TRBJ1-1; 7 bases fit TRBD1. The CDR3 extends over 14 amino acids. Germline assignment: CDR1 SGHRS and CDR2 YFSETQ. V was clipped by 8 bases and J by 5 bases; unmatched bases: 12. The CDR3 loop reads CASRIEGAWTEAFF. CDR3 bases: TGCGCCAGTAGAATTGAGGGGGCCTGGACTGAAGCTTTCTTT.

The chain uses TRBV7-2 and TRBJ2-3, with 12 bases that match TRBD1. The CDR3 is 15 amino acids. Germline assignment: CDR1 SGHTA and CDR2 FQGNSA. J gave up 11 bases and V 7 bases, and 13 bases lay outside the gene matches. The CDR3 loop reads CASNRQGQGAEGQYF. The CDR3 nucleotides read TGTGCCAGCAACCGCCAGGGACAGGGGGCGGAAGGGCAGTATTTT.

The chain employs TRBV7-8 and TRBJ2-2; a possible D gene is TRBD1 (5 bases). The CDR3 consists of 17 residues. V lost 1 base, J lost 0 bases, and 12 bases lay in between. Per the germline V gene, CDR1 is SGHVS and CDR2 is FQNEAQ. The CDR3 region has the DNA TGTGCCAGCAGCTTAGGGGGCGGAAACGCGAACACCGGGGAGCTGTTTTTT. Translating gives CASSLGGGNANTGELFF. The full variable domain, rest sourced from reference TRBV7-8 and TRBJ2-2, is GAGVSQSPRYKVAKRGQDVALRCDPISGHVSLFWYQQALGQGPEFLTYFQNEAQLDKSGLPSDRFFAERPEGSVSTLKIQRTQQEDSAVYLCASSLGGGNANTGELFFGEGSRLTVL.

J is TRBJ2-1 and V is TRBV10-2, with D unclear. The CDR3 has 14 amino acids. Trimming stripped 6 bases from V and 2 bases from J, with 11 bases between. The germline V gene has CDR1 WSHSY and CDR2 SAAADI. CDR3 sequence (DNA): TGCGCCAGCAGGGTGCGGATAACCTACAATGAGCAGTTCTTC. Its translation: CASRVRITYNEQFF.

The V gene is TRBV11-2, the J gene TRBJ2-1, with TRBD2 matching 9 bases. The CDR3 consists of 17 residues. Germline V CDR1 and CDR2: SGHAT, FQNNGV. The V segment lost 5 bases and the J segment 0 bases; nucleotides outside the gene matches: 8. The CDR3 DNA reads as TGTGCCAGCAGCCTTGCCCTAGCGGGAATCTCCTACAATGAGCAGTTCTTC. This translates into CASSLALAGISYNEQFF.

This clone qualifies as medium-sized. The rearrangement uses TRBV6-2 or TRBV6-3 and TRBJ2-3; D is perhaps TRBD2 (6 bases). The CDR3 runs to 15 residues. The V gene lost 7 bases and the J gene lost 3 bases, with 17 bases spanning the gap. Germline V gene data show CDR1 as MNHEY and CDR2 as SVGEGT. The CDR3 DNA is TGTGCCAGCAACCCCCGCGGGGTGGAGACAGATACGCAGTATTTT. It is translated as CASNPRGVETDTQYF.

The chain links TRBV5-5 to TRBJ2-1; 9 nucleotides match TRBD2. The CDR3 has 19 amino acids. From germline, CDR1 is SGHKS and CDR2 YYEKEE (reference sequence). Trimming removed 4 bases from V and 9 bases from J; junction bases left unmatched: 23. The DNA of the CDR3 is TGTGCCAGCAGCGTGGGGGGGGGACTAGCCCCTTTAATCCGTGGTGAGCAGTTCTTC. It specifies CASSVGGGLAPLIRGEQFF.

The chain links TRBV19 to TRBJ2-3, with D possibly being TRBD2 (5 bases). Germline CDR1 LNHDA, CDR2 SQIVND (reference sequence). The length of the CDR3 is 13 residues. Trimming removed 4 bases at V and 4 bases at J, with 9 bases between. CDR3 in DNA: TGTGCCAGTAGTACGGGGTTGGCAGATACGCAGTATTTT. Residues: CASSTGLADTQYF.

The rearrangement links TRBV7-2 to TRBJ2-5, with 7 nucleotides matching TRBD1. The CDR3 totals 13 residues. CDR1 and CDR2 (germline): SGHTA, FQGNSA. Trimming removed 4 bases from V and 5 bases from J; junction bases left unmatched: 4. CDR3 in amino acids: CASSSGQVETQYF. The DNA of the CDR3 is TGTGCCAGCAGCTCCGGACAGGTGGAGACCCAGTACTTC.